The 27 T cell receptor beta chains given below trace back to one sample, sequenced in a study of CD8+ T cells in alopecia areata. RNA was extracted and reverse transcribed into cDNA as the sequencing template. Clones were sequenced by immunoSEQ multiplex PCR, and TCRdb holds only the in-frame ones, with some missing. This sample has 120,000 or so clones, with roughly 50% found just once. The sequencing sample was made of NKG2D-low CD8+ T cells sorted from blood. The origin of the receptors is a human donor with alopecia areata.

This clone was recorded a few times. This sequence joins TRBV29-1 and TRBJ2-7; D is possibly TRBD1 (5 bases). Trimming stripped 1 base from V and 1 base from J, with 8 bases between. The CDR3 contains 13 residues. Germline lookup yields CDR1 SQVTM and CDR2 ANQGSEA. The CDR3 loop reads CSVEGPGSYEQYF. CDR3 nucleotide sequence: TGCAGCGTTGAAGGGCCAGGGTCCTACGAGCAGTACTTC.

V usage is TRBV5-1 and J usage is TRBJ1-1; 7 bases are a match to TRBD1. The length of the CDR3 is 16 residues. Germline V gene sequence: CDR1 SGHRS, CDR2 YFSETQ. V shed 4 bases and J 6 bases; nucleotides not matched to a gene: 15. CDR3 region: CASSPGQTIPFPEAFF. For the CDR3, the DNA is TGCGCCAGCAGCCCGGGACAGACTATCCCTTTCCCTGAAGCTTTCTTT. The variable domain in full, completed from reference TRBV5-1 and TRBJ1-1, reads KAGVTQTPRYLIKTRGQQVTLSCSPISGHRSVSWYQQTPGQGLQFLFEYFSETQRNKGNFPGRFSGRQFSNSRSEMNVSTLELGDSALYLCASSPGQTIPFPEAFFGQGTRLTVV.

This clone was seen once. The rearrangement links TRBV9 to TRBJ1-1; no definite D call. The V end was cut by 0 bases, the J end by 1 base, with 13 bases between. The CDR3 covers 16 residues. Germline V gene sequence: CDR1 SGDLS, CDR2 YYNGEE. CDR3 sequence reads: CASSVGGLLPNTEAFF. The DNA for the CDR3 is TGTGCCAGCAGCGTAGGAGGGCTCCTTCCGAACACTGAAGCTTTCTTT.

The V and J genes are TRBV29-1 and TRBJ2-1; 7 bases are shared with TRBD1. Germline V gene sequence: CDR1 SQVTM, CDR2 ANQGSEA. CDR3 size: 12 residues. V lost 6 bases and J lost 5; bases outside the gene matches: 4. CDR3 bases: TGCAGCGTATGGGGACAGAACAATGAGCAGTTCTTC. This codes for CSVWGQNNEQFF.

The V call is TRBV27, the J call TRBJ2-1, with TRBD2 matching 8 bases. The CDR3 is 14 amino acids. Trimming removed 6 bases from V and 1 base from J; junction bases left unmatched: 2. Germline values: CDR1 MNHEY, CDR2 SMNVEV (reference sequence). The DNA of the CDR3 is TGTGCCAGCAGGGGACTAGGGTCCTACAATGAGCAGTTCTTC. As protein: CASRGLGSYNEQFF.

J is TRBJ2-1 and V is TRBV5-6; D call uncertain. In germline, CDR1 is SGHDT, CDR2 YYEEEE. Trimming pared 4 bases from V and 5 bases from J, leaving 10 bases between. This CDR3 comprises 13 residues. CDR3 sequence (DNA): TGTGCCAGCAGCCTACCTACAGACAATGAGCAGTTCTTC. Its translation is CASSLPTDNEQFF.

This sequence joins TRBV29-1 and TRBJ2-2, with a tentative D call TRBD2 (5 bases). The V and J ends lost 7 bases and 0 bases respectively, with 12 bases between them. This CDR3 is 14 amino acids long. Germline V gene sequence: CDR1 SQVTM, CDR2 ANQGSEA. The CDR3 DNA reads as TGCAGCGCTGAGCGGCGCGCGAACACCGGGGAGCTGTTTTTT. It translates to CSAERRANTGELFF.

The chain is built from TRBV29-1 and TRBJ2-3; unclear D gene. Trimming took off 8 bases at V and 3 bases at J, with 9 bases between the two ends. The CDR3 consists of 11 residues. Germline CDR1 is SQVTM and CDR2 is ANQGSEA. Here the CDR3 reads CSSVRTDTQYF. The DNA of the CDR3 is TGCAGCTCCGTGCGAACAGATACGCAGTATTTT.

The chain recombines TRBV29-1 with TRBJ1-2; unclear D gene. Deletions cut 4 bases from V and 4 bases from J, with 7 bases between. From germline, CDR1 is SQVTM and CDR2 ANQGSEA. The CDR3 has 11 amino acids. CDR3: CSVGLSYGYTF. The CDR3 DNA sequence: TGCAGCGTTGGACTATCCTATGGCTACACCTTC.

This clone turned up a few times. Written as DNA, the CDR3 is TGCAGCGTTGGGGGAAGGGAGGCTGAGCAGTTCTTC. Translating it yields CSVGGREAEQFF. The V call is TRBV29-1, the J call TRBJ2-1; TRBD2 might be the D (6 bases). This CDR3 contains 12 residues. Germline V gives CDR1 SQVTM, CDR2 ANQGSEA. The ends were cut back, 4 bases at V and 9 bases at J, with 13 bases in the middle.

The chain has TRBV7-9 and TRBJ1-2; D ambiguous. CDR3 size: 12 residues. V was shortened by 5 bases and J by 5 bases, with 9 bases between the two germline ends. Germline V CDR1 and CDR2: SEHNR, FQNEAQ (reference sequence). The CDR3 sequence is CASSAAVYGYTF. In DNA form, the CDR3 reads TGTGCCAGCAGCGCCGCCGTGTATGGCTACACCTTC.

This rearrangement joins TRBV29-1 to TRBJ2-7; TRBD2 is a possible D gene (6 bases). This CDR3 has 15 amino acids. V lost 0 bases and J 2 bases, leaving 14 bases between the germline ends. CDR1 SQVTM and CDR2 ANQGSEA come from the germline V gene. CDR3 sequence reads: CSVEDQSAGPYEQYF. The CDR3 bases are TGCAGCGTTGAAGATCAATCCGCGGGGCCCTACGAGCAGTACTTC.

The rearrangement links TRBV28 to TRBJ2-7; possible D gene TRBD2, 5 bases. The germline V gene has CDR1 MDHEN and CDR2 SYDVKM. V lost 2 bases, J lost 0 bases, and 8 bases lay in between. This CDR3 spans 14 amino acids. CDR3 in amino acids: CASSLVRGSYEQYF. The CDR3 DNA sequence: TGTGCCAGCAGTTTAGTTCGGGGCTCCTACGAGCAGTACTTC.

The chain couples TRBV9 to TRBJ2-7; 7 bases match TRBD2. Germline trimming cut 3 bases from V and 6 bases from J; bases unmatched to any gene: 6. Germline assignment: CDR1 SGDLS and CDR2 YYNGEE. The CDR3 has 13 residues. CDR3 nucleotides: TGTGCCAGCAGCGACCGGACTAGTCCCGAGCAGTACTTC. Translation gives CASSDRTSPEQYF.

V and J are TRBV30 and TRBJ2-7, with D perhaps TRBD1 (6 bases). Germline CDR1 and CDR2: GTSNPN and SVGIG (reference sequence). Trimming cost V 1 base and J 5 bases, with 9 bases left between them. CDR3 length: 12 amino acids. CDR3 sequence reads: CAWSEQGHEQYF. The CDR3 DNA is TGTGCCTGGAGTGAACAGGGACACGAGCAGTACTTC.

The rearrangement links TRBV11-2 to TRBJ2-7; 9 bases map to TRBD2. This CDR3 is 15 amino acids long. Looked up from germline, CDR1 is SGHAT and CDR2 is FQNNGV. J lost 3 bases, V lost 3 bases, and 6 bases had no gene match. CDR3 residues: CASSFYQREVYEQYF. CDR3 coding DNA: TGTGCCAGCAGCTTCTACCAGCGGGAGGTCTACGAGCAGTACTTC.

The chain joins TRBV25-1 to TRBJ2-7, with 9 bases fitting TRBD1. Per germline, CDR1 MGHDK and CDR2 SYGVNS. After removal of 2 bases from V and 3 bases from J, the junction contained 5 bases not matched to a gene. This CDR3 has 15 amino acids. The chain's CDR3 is CASSEQGTGNYEQYF. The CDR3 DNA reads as TGTGCCAGCAGTGAACAAGGGACAGGGAACTACGAGCAGTACTTC.

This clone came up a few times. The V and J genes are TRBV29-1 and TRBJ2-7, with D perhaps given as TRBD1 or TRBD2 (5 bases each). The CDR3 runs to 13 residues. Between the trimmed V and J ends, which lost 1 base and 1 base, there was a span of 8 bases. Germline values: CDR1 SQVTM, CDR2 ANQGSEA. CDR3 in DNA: TGCAGCGTTGAAGGGGACGGATCCTACGAGCAGTACTTC. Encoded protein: CSVEGDGSYEQYF.

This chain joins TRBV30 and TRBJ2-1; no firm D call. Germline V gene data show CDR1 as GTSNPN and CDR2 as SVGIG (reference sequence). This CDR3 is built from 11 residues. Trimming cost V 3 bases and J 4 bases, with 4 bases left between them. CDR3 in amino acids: CAWRAYNEQFF. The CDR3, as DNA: TGTGCCTGGAGAGCTTACAATGAGCAGTTCTTC.

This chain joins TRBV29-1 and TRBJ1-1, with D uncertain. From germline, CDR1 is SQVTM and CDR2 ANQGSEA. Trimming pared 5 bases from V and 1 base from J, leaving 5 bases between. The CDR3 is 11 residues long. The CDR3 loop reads CSVHKNTEAFF. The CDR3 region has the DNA TGCAGCGTTCATAAGAACACTGAAGCTTTCTTT.

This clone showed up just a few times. The CDR3 loop reads CASSFRVLYQETQYF. In DNA, the CDR3 is TGTGCCAGCAGTTTCCGGGTACTGTACCAAGAGACCCAGTACTTC. V and J are TRBV28 and TRBJ2-5; the D is unclear. Trimming stripped 3 bases from V and 0 bases from J, with 11 bases between. Germline V gene sequence: CDR1 MDHEN, CDR2 SYDVKM. This CDR3 spans 15 amino acids.

Here the CDR3 DNA reads TGTGCCAGCACCCACTCTAGCGCCGCCGAGACCCAGTACTTC. Translation: CASTHSSAAETQYF. V gene TRBV7-9 combines with J gene TRBJ2-5; maybe TRBD2 (6 bases). The ends were cut back, 7 bases at V and 5 bases at J, with 17 bases in the middle. In germline, CDR1 is SEHNR, CDR2 FQNEAQ (reference sequence). This CDR3 contains 14 residues.

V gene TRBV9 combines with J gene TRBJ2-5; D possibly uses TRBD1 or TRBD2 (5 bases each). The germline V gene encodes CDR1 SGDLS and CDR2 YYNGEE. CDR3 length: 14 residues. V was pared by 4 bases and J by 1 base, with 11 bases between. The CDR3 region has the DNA TGTGCCAGCAGCCCCCAGGGACCCCAAGAGACCCAGTACTTC. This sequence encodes CASSPQGPQETQYF.

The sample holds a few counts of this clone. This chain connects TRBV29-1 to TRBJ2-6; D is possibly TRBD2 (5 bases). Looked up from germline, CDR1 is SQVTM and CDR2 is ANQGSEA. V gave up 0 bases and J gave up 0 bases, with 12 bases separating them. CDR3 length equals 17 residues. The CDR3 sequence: CSVEDRDIGSGANVLTF. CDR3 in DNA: TGCAGCGTTGAAGATCGGGATATTGGCTCTGGGGCCAACGTCCTGACTTTC. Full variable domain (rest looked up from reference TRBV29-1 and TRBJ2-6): SAVISQKPSRDICQRGTSLTIQCQVDSQVTMMFWYRQQPGQSLTLIATANQGSEATYESGFVIDKFPISRPNLTFSTLTVSNMSPEDSSIYLCSVEDRDIGSGANVLTFGAGSRLTVL.

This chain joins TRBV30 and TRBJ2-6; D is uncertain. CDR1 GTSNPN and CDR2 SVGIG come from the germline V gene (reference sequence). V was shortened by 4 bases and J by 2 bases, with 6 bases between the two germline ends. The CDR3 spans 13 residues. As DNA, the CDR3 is TGTGCCTGGACCCCCCCTGGGGCCAACGTCCTGACTTTC. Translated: CAWTPPGANVLTF.

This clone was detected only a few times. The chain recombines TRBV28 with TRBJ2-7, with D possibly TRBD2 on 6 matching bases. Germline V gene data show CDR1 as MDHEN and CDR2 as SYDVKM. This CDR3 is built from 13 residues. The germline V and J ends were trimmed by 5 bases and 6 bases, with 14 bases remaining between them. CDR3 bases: TGTGCCAGCAGTCCAACCGGGGGTTCCGAGCAGTACTTC. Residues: CASSPTGGSEQYF.

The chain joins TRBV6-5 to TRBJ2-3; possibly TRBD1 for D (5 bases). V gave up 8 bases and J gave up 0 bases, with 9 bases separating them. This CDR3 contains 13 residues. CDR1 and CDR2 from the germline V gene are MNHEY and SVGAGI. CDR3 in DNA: TGTGCCAGCTGGGGCTCTAGCACAGATACGCAGTATTTT. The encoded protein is CASWGSSTDTQYF.